A selection of T cell receptor beta chains follows, all from one sample in a study of OX40 agonist ivuxolimab in advanced cancers. The method was immunoSEQ multiplex PCR; TCRdb's version includes in-frame clones alone and lacks a portion of them. The profile shows about 78,000 clones, approximately 90% of them singletons. The specimen comprised CD4+ or CD8+ T cells sorted from blood, sampled in a trial of the OX40 agonist ivuxolimab. These receptors all stem from an adult with an advanced solid tumor such as melanoma, head and neck, liver or kidney cancer. The conserved cysteine and the conserved F or W are not part of the CDR3 here.

J gene | V gene | CDR3 protein
TRBJ2-5 | TRBV5-4 | ASSLDYTSEETQY
TRBJ1-1 | TRBV5-8 | ASSPAALYTEAF
TRBJ1-2 | TRBV9 | ASSPRGDYGYT
TRBJ2-5 | TRBV5-1 | ASSSSGSGRAQETQY
TRBJ2-3 | TRBV7-2 | ASRRPWTADTQY
TRBJ2-2 | TRBV5-4 | ASSTVPVGNTGELF
TRBJ1-5 | TRBV7-9 | ASSLGTDSQPQH
TRBJ1-1 | TRBV4-2 | ASSQDAVLAF
TRBJ2-3 | TRBV6-5 | ASSYSRDAADTQY
TRBJ2-5 | TRBV5-4 | ASSPVTGSQETQY
TRBJ1-6 | TRBV18 | ASSPVGGSYNSPLH
TRBJ2-7 | TRBV15 | ATSRGRIGYEQY
TRBJ1-1 | TRBV15 | ATGGIGTEAF
TRBJ1-2 | TRBV28 | ASSRDRPHYGYT
TRBJ2-2 | TRBV10-3 | AIREGTGELF
TRBJ2-3 | TRBV18 | ASSPPSAGSDTQY
TRBJ2-5 | TRBV15 | ATSRDLPGAQY
TRBJ1-5 | TRBV19 | ASSRTAGDNQPQH
TRBJ1-2 | TRBV18 | ASSPDGVDYGYT
TRBJ1-3 | TRBV5-4 | ASSLGQRDTIY
TRBJ1-2 | TRBV5-1 | ASSLEGWGRGGYT
TRBJ1-1 | TRBV4-2 | ASSQKTTEAF
TRBJ1-5 | TRBV2 | ASSSGTGNSQPQH
TRBJ1-4 | TRBV5-4 | ASSPRGGTNEKLF
TRBJ1-1 | TRBV19 | ASSREQGFVGAF
TRBJ2-7 | TRBV4-1 | ASSQQWTGDSYEQY